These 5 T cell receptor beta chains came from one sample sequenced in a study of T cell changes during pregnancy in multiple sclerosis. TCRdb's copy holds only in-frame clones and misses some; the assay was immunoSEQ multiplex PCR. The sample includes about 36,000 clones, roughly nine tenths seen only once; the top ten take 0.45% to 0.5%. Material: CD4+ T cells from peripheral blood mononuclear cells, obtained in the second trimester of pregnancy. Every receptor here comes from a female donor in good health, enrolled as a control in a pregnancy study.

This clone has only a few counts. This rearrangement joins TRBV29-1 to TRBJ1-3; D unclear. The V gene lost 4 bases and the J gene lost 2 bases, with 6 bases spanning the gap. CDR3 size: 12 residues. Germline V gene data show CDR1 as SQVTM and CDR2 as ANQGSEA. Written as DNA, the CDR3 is TGCAGCGTTGCCGAGGCTGGAAACACCATATATTTT. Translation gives CSVAEAGNTIYF.

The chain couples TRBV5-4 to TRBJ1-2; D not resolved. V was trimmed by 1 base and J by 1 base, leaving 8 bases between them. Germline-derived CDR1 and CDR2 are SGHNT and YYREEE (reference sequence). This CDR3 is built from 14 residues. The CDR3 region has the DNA TGTGCCAGCAGCTTGCCAGGTAGTAACTATGGCTACACCTTC. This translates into CASSLPGSNYGYTF.

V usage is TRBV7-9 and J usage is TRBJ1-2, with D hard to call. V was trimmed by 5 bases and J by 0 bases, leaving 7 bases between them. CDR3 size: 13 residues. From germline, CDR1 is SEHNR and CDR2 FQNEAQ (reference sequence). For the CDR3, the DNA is TGTGCCAGCAGCACTCCCCCTAACTATGGCTACACCTTC. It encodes CASSTPPNYGYTF.

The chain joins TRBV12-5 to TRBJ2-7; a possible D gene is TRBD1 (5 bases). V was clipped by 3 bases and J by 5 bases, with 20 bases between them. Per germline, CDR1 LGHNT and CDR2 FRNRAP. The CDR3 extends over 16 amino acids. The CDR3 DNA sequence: TGTGCTAGTGGTTTATACCCCCCCGCAACAGGAGACGAGCAGTACTTC. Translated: CASGLYPPATGDEQYF.

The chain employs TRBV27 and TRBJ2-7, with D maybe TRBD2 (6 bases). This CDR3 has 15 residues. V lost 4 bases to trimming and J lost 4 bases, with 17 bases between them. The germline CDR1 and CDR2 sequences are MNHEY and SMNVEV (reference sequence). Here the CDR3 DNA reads TGTGCCAGCAGTTCCCTAGCGAGTCTAATTTACGAGCAGTACTTC. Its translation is CASSSLASLIYEQYF.